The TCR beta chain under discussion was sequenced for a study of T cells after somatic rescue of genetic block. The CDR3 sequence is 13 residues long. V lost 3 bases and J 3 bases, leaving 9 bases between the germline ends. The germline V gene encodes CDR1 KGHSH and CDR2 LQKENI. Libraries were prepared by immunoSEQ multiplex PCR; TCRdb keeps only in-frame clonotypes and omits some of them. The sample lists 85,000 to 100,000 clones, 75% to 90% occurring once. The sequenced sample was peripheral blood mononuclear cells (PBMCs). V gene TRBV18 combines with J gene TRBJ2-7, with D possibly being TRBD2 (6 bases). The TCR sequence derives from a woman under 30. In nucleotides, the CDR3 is TGTGCCAGCTCACCGGGAGGCGGCTACGAGCAGTACTTC. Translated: CASSPGGGYEQYF. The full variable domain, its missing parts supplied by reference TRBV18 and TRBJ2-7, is NAGVMQNPRHLVRRRGQEARLRCSPMKGHSHVYWYRQLPEEGLKFMVYLQKENIIDESGMPKERFSAEFPKEGPSILRIQQVVRGDSAAYFCASSPGGGYEQYFGPGTRLTVT.